The 15 T cell receptor beta chains below all came from one sample that was sequenced in a study of CD8 T cells in Susac syndrome. With random hexamers, 0.5 to 1 ug RNA was reverse transcribed. TCRdb recomputed calls from the immunoSEQ multiplex PCR reads with MiXCR, one row per CDR3 protein. Here the sample spans roughly 190,000 distinct CDR3 sequences, roughly 95% being singletons. Material: CD4+ T cells from PBMCs. These TCRs come from a human donor in good health.

The chain employs TRBV20-1 and TRBJ2-5, with no clear D. Looked up from germline, CDR1 is DFQATT and CDR2 is SNEGSKA (reference sequence). This CDR3 spans 11 amino acids. V lost 0 bases to trimming and J lost 3 bases, with 2 bases between them. The CDR3 coding sequence is TGCAGTGCTAGAGAAGAAGAGACCCAGTACTTC. This codes for CSAREEETQYF.

The chain recombines TRBV20-1 with TRBJ2-5; the match to TRBD2 covers 9 bases. Germline trimming cut 4 bases from V and 6 bases from J; bases unmatched to any gene: 6. Germline V gene sequence: CDR1 DFQATT, CDR2 SNEGSKA (reference sequence). The CDR3 loop spans 13 amino acids. Here the CDR3 DNA reads TGCAGTGCTAATAGCGGGAGTGGGAAGACCCAGTACTTC. Residues: CSANSGSGKTQYF.

The rearrangement joins TRBV19 to TRBJ2-1; the D call may be TRBD1 or TRBD2 (5 bases each). This CDR3 is built from 17 residues. The germline CDR1 and CDR2 sequences are LNHDA and SQIVND (reference sequence). V shed 3 bases and J shed 1 base, with 16 bases lying between them. The CDR3 sequence is CASSISWGRGSYNEQFF. The CDR3 DNA follows: TGTGCCAGTAGTATTAGTTGGGGACGTGGGTCCTACAATGAGCAGTTCTTC.

The rearrangement joins TRBV2 to TRBJ2-7, with D possibly TRBD1 on 6 matching bases. V shed 4 bases and J shed 2 bases, with 9 bases lying between them. This CDR3 region has 13 residues. Germline V CDR1 and CDR2: SNHLY, FYNNEI. The CDR3 protein is CASSGGQTYEQYF. CDR3 in DNA: TGTGCCAGCAGTGGTGGACAGACCTACGAGCAGTACTTC.

The chain joins TRBV27 to TRBJ2-5; a weak D match, TRBD1 (7 bases). V was clipped by 5 bases and J by 1 base, with 17 bases between them. Germline lookup yields CDR1 MNHEY and CDR2 SMNVEV (reference sequence). This CDR3 comprises 16 residues. The CDR3 region is CASSPSEGARQETQYF. The DNA of the CDR3 is TGTGCCAGCAGTCCCTCGGAGGGGGCGCGCCAAGAGACCCAGTACTTC.

This clonotype turned up a few times. The gene calls are TRBV7-2 and TRBJ2-1, with 11 nucleotides matching TRBD2. V lost 5 bases, J lost 7 bases, and 7 bases stayed unmatched. CDR3 length: 15 residues. Germline CDR1 and CDR2: SGHTA and FQGNSA. This chain's CDR3 is CASSLLAGDGNEQFF. The CDR3 DNA reads as TGTGCCAGCAGCCTACTAGCGGGAGATGGGAATGAGCAGTTCTTC. The complete variable domain, with remaining parts taken from reference TRBV7-2 and TRBJ2-1, reads GAGVSQSPSNKVTEKGKDVELRCDPISGHTALYWYRQSLGQGLEFLIYFQGNSAPDKSGLPSDRFSAERTGGSVSTLTIQRTQQEDSAVYLCASSLLAGDGNEQFFGPGTRLTVL.

This chain uses TRBV20-1 with TRBJ2-1; unclear D gene. CDR1 DFQATT and CDR2 SNEGSKA come from the germline V gene (reference sequence). Trimming took off 3 bases at V and 4 bases at J, with 4 bases between the two ends. The CDR3 spans 11 residues. CDR3 loop: CSARSYNEQFF. DNA for the CDR3: TGCAGTGCTAGGTCATACAATGAGCAGTTCTTC.

J is TRBJ2-1 and V is TRBV2; perhaps TRBD2 as D (5 bases). The germline gives CDR1 SNHLY, CDR2 FYNNEI. Between the trimmed V and J ends, which lost 2 bases and 8 bases, there was a span of 7 bases. This CDR3 is 12 amino acids long. Here the CDR3 DNA reads TGTGCCAGCAGTGAACGGGGAGATGAGCAGTTCTTC. It specifies CASSERGDEQFF.

The rearrangement links TRBV29-1 to TRBJ2-1; 7 bases align to TRBD2. CDR1 is SQVTM, CDR2 ANQGSEA, per germline. The junction had 15 bases not matched to a gene; V was cut back by 3 bases and J by 7 bases. The CDR3 covers 16 residues. Written as DNA, the CDR3 is TGCAGCGTTGAGGGGACCCAGGCAGCGGGAAGGAATGAGCAGTTCTTC. It yields the protein CSVEGTQAAGRNEQFF.

The chain combines TRBV20-1 with TRBJ1-2; D not resolved. The CDR3 runs to 12 residues. The V end was cut by 3 bases, the J end by 7 bases, with 12 bases between. Germline CDR1 and CDR2: DFQATT and SNEGSKA (reference sequence). The CDR3 nucleotides read TGCAGTGCTAGCAGGCCGGGATCTGGCTACACCTTC. It encodes CSASRPGSGYTF.

The chain carries TRBV7-2 and TRBJ2-1, with a weak D call TRBD2 (6 bases). The ends were cut back, 5 bases at V and 6 bases at J, with 14 bases in the middle. CDR3 length: 14 residues. CDR1 is SGHTA, CDR2 FQGNSA, per germline. CDR3 loop: CASSLLRGTNEQFF. DNA for the CDR3: TGTGCCAGCAGCCTACTCCGGGGGACCAATGAGCAGTTCTTC.

The V gene is TRBV25-1, the J gene TRBJ1-2; 7 bases align to TRBD1. V gave up 4 bases and J gave up 7 bases; unmatched junction bases: 9. The CDR3 runs 14 residues. Looked up from germline, CDR1 is MGHDK and CDR2 is SYGVNS. CDR3 amino acids: CASSGPGQLFGYTF. CDR3 DNA: TGTGCCAGCAGTGGACCGGGACAGCTGTTTGGCTACACCTTC.

This clonotype was found once. V gene TRBV19 combines with J gene TRBJ2-1; the match to TRBD2 covers 7 bases. J was trimmed by 1 base and V by 6 bases; bases with no gene match: 3. This CDR3 region has 14 residues. Germline V gene lookup returns CDR1 LNHDA and CDR2 SQIVND (reference sequence). The CDR3 coding sequence is TGTGCCAGTAGATCGCGGGAGTCCTACAATGAGCAGTTCTTC. It codes for CASRSRESYNEQFF.

The chain joins TRBV28 to TRBJ2-1; TRBD2 agrees at 14 bases. The germline gives CDR1 MDHEN, CDR2 SYDVKM. J gave up 9 bases and V 3 bases, and 4 bases lay outside the gene matches. The CDR3 covers 15 residues. The CDR3 DNA follows: TGTGCCAGCAGTTTCCGACTAGCGGGAGGGGTTGAGCAGTTCTTC. This sequence encodes CASSFRLAGGVEQFF.

In DNA form, the CDR3 reads TGTGCCAGCTCACTCGCCGAATACGAGCAGTACTTC. This codes for CASSLAEYEQYF. V and J are TRBV18 and TRBJ2-7; no definite D call. Trimming took 4 bases from V and 4 from J, leaving 8 bases between them. The germline CDR1 and CDR2 sequences are KGHSH and LQKENI. The CDR3 is 12 residues long.